A selection of T cell receptor beta chains follows, all from one sample in a study of T cells in tumors and immune-related adverse events. The data were produced by immunoSEQ multiplex PCR, yet TCRdb's version contains in-frame clones alone and is incomplete. The sample records about 22,000 clones, around nine tenths being singletons. Material: lymph node tissue, obtained from a patient treated with anti-PD-1 therapy. These TCRs come from a female donor with metastatic renal cell carcinoma. Each CDR3 is given with its conserved first and last residue. The order of the fields is D gene, CDR3 length, clone size, J gene, V gene, CDR3 protein, CDR3 DNA. A D gene is named only where the DNA matches it firmly. Part of the rows lack a size; the others show once, few, many or a class for expanded clones.

D: .
length: 15
size: .
J: TRBJ1-2
V: TRBV18
CDR3: CASSPPVGRPGGYTF
DNA: TGTGCCAGCTCACCACCGGTAGGGCGGCCTGGTGGCTACACCTTC

D: .
length: 13
size: .
J: TRBJ1-2
V: TRBV6-6
CDR3: CASSQGNNYGYTF
DNA: TGTGCCAGCAGTCAAGGGAATAACTATGGCTACACCTTC

D: TRBD2
length: 15
size: .
J: TRBJ2-1
V: TRBV15
CDR3: CAISRDISSGRARFF
DNA: TGTGCCATCAGCAGAGATATCTCTAGCGGGAGGGCCCGGTTCTTC

D: TRBD2
length: 14
size: .
J: TRBJ2-1
V: TRBV29-1
CDR3: CSVKGLAGVGEQFF
DNA: TGCAGCGTTAAGGGACTAGCGGGAGTCGGTGAGCAGTTCTTC

D: TRBD2
length: 16
size: .
J: TRBJ2-2
V: TRBV5-4
CDR3: CASSTLAGGSTGELFF
DNA: TGTGCCAGCAGCACCTTGGCGGGAGGGAGCACCGGGGAGCTGTTTTTT

D: .
length: 14
size: .
J: TRBJ1-1
V: TRBV19
CDR3: CASSTREGTTEAFF
DNA: TGTGCCAGTAGTACTCGTGAGGGGACCACTGAAGCTTTCTTT

D: .
length: 16
size: .
J: TRBJ1-3
V: TRBV2
CDR3: CASSEAKGASGNTIYF
DNA: TGTGCCAGCAGTGAAGCGAAAGGGGCCTCTGGAAACACCATATATTTT

D: .
length: 13
size: .
J: TRBJ2-5
V: TRBV10-1
CDR3: CASSEPGEETQYF
DNA: TGCGCCAGCAGTGAGCCGGGTGAGGAGACCCAGTACTTC

D: .
length: 13
size: .
J: TRBJ1-5
V: TRBV27
CDR3: CASRKSLNQPQHF
DNA: TGTGCCAGCAGGAAGTCTTTGAATCAGCCCCAGCATTTT

D: .
length: 17
size: .
J: TRBJ2-7
V: TRBV28
CDR3: CASSPYLSGKWSYEQYF
DNA: TGTGCCAGCAGTCCCTACCTCAGCGGAAAGTGGTCCTACGAGCAGTACTTC

D: TRBD1
length: 14
size: .
J: TRBJ2-4
V: TRBV7-7
CDR3: CASSSGTGRDIQYF
DNA: TGTGCTAGCAGCTCAGGGACAGGGAGGGACATTCAGTACTTC

D: TRBD1
length: 21
size: .
J: TRBJ2-2
V: TRBV7-6
CDR3: CASSLAARDRGRLTTSGELFF
DNA: TGTGCCAGCAGCTTAGCGGCCCGGGACAGGGGGCGGTTGACCACCTCCGGGGAGCTGTTTTTT

D: .
length: 13
size: .
J: TRBJ2-1
V: TRBV7-2
CDR3: CASSLTRDNEQFF
DNA: TGTGCCAGCAGCTTAACCAGGGACAATGAGCAGTTCTTC

D: .
length: 15
size: .
J: TRBJ1-1
V: TRBV7-2
CDR3: CASSPSGYLNTEAFF
DNA: TGTGCCAGCAGCCCTAGTGGGTACTTGAACACTGAAGCTTTCTTT

D: .
length: 15
size: .
J: TRBJ2-5
V: TRBV6-6
CDR3: CASSYSGQIKVTQYF
DNA: TGTGCCAGCAGTTACTCAGGTCAGATCAAGGTGACCCAGTACTTC

D: TRBD2
length: 14
size: .
J: TRBJ2-3
V: TRBV5-1
CDR3: CASTRGGRADTQYF
DNA: TGCGCCAGCACCCGGGGAGGGCGTGCAGATACGCAGTATTTT

D: .
length: 13
size: once
J: TRBJ1-2
V: TRBV19
CDR3: CASSMAKGYGYTF
DNA: TGTGCCAGTAGTATGGCTAAGGGATATGGCTACACCTTC

D: .
length: 14
size: .
J: TRBJ1-3
V: TRBV5-1
CDR3: CASSLQGPRNTIYF
DNA: TGCGCCAGCAGCTTGCAGGGGCCGAGAAACACCATATATTTT

D: TRBD1
length: 16
size: .
J: TRBJ2-1
V: TRBV27
CDR3: CASSFSYRGLNNEQFF
DNA: TGTGCCAGCAGTTTTTCTTACAGGGGGTTAAACAATGAGCAGTTCTTC

D: TRBD2
length: 15
size: .
J: TRBJ2-5
V: TRBV5-4
CDR3: CASSTRLAGQETQYF
DNA: TGTGCCAGCAGCACCCGACTAGCGGGCCAAGAGACCCAGTACTTC

D: .
length: 16
size: .
J: TRBJ1-6
V: TRBV4-1
CDR3: CASSKQPTGTDSPLHF
DNA: TGCGCCAGCAGCAAACAACCTACAGGGACGGATTCACCCCTCCACTTT

D: TRBD1
length: 13
size: .
J: TRBJ1-2
V: TRBV29-1
CDR3: CSVEGGQGNRYTF
DNA: TGCAGCGTTGAAGGGGGACAGGGGAATCGCTACACCTTC

D: .
length: 19
size: .
J: TRBJ2-2
V: TRBV5-1
CDR3: CASSFGRSNLGINTGELFF
DNA: TGCGCCAGCAGCTTCGGGAGATCAAACTTAGGTATAAACACCGGGGAGCTGTTTTTT

D: .
length: 15
size: .
J: TRBJ2-1
V: TRBV11-3
CDR3: CASSESRLGGNEQFF
DNA: TGTGCCAGCAGCGAATCTCGACTGGGGGGCAATGAGCAGTTCTTC

D: .
length: 15
size: .
J: TRBJ1-1
V: TRBV5-1
CDR3: CASTPRGLIGTEAFF
DNA: TGCGCCAGCACCCCGAGGGGTTTAATCGGCACTGAAGCTTTCTTT

D: TRBD1
length: 15
size: few
J: TRBJ1-2
V: TRBV6-1
CDR3: CASRFLTGGKSGYTF
DNA: TGTGCCAGCAGGTTCTTAACAGGGGGCAAGTCGGGCTACACCTTC

D: TRBD1
length: 13
size: once
J: TRBJ1-1
V: TRBV19
CDR3: CASHGTAGTGAFF
DNA: TGTGCCAGTCACGGGACAGCCGGGACCGGGGCTTTCTTT

D: TRBD1
length: 15
size: .
J: TRBJ2-2
V: TRBV29-1
CDR3: CSVNSGQGFSGELFF
DNA: TGCAGCGTGAACTCCGGACAGGGTTTTTCCGGGGAGCTGTTTTTT

D: TRBD1
length: 14
size: .
J: TRBJ1-1
V: TRBV7-9
CDR3: CASSSTGLNAEAFF
DNA: TGTGCCAGCAGCTCGACAGGGCTTAACGCTGAAGCTTTCTTT

D: TRBD1
length: 14
size: .
J: TRBJ1-4
V: TRBV5-4
CDR3: CASSRDRLNEKLFF
DNA: TGTGCCAGCAGCAGGGACAGGCTTAATGAAAAACTGTTTTTT

D: .
length: 18
size: .
J: TRBJ1-6
V: TRBV7-2
CDR3: CASSLGLRGSSYNSPLHF
DNA: TGTGCCAGCAGCTTAGGCCTCAGGGGTAGCTCCTATAATTCACCCCTCCACTTT

D: TRBD2
length: 15
size: few
J: TRBJ2-1
V: TRBV7-9
CDR3: CASSFWTSGSGEQFF
DNA: TGTGCCAGCAGCTTTTGGACTAGCGGGAGTGGTGAGCAGTTCTTC

D: .
length: 13
size: .
J: TRBJ1-4
V: TRBV7-2
CDR3: CASSHISNEKLFF
DNA: TGTGCCAGCAGCCACATCAGTAATGAAAAACTGTTTTTT

D: TRBD2
length: 15
size: .
J: TRBJ2-2
V: TRBV9
CDR3: CASSFGLADTGELFF
DNA: TGTGCCAGCAGCTTCGGACTAGCCGACACCGGGGAGCTGTTTTTT

D: .
length: 14
size: .
J: TRBJ1-1
V: TRBV6-5
CDR3: CASSYSVGGTEAFF
DNA: TGTGCCAGCAGTTACTCGGTTGGGGGCACTGAAGCTTTCTTT

D: TRBD2
length: 16
size: .
J: TRBJ2-7
V: TRBV5-4
CDR3: CASSSGLAGGPVEQYF
DNA: TGTGCCAGCAGCTCCGGACTAGCGGGAGGGCCGGTCGAGCAGTACTTC

D: TRBD1
length: 15
size: .
J: TRBJ2-2
V: TRBV30
CDR3: CAWTRGRLGTGELFF
DNA: TGTGCCTGGACAAGGGGGCGGCTTGGCACCGGGGAGCTGTTTTTT

D: TRBD1
length: 16
size: .
J: TRBJ1-3
V: TRBV9
CDR3: CASSTSGTGIGNTIYF
DNA: TGTGCCAGCAGCACCTCCGGGACAGGGATAGGAAACACCATATATTTT

D: TRBD1
length: 13
size: .
J: TRBJ1-2
V: TRBV28
CDR3: CASTRDRGTGYTF
DNA: TGTGCCAGCACCCGGGACAGGGGTACTGGCTACACCTTC

D: TRBD2
length: 18
size: .
J: TRBJ2-3
V: TRBV5-1
CDR3: CASSLRVTGGLAGNTQYF
DNA: TGCGCCAGCAGCTTGAGGGTGACAGGAGGACTAGCGGGGAATACGCAGTATTTT

D: TRBD2
length: 17
size: .
J: TRBJ2-1
V: TRBV11-3
CDR3: CASSSSNSGRGVNEQFF
DNA: TGTGCCAGCAGCTCCTCAAATAGCGGGAGAGGAGTTAATGAGCAGTTCTTC

D: .
length: 13
size: .
J: TRBJ2-7
V: TRBV10-3
CDR3: CAISDGVAYEQYF
DNA: TGTGCCATCAGTGATGGGGTGGCCTACGAGCAGTACTTC